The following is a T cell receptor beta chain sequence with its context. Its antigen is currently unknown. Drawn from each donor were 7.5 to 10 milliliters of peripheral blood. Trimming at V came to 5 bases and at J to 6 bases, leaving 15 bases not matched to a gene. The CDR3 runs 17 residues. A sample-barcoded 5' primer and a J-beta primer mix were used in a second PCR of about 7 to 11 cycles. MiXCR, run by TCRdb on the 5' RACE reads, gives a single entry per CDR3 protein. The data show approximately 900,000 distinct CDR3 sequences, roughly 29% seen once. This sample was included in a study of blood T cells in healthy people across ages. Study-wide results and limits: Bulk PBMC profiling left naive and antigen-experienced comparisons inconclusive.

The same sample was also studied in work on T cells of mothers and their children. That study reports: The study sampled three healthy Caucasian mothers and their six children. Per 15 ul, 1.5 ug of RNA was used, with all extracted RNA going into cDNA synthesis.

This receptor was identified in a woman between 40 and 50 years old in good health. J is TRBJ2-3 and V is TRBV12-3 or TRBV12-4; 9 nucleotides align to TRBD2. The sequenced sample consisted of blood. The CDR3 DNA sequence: TGTGCCAGCAGTCCCCGCAGCGGGGGGTCCGCAGGTGATACGCAGTATTTT. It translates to CASSPRSGGSAGDTQYF.